Sequencing of this T cell receptor beta chain was carried out in a study of blood T cell repertoires in COVID-19. As for the study in general: The analysed material was cDNA or gDNA that came from T cells, B-cell-depleted T cells, or PBMCs.

Trimming removed 2 bases from V and 0 bases from J; junction bases left unmatched: 10. CDR3 length equals 18 residues. The germline gives CDR1 MNHNS, CDR2 SASEGT. The authors' processing: Reference gene primers were amplified, and this amplification served to estimate nucleated cell counts. Profiling relied on immunoSEQ multiplex PCR, and the TCRdb table lists in-frame clones only, not all of them. That table furnishes V, J and clone size, whereas the DNA furnished D and trimming. Of 20,000 or so clones listed, about 89% were seen once; the top ten hold 3.5% to 5%. The sequencing input was peripheral blood. The receptor comes from a human donor in a cohort sampled during active COVID-19. The chain has TRBV6-1 and TRBJ1-3; 7 bases match TRBD1. This chain's CDR3 is CASSENQGQISSGNTIYF. DNA for the CDR3: TGTGCCAGCAGTGAAAATCAGGGACAGATAAGCTCTGGAAACACCATATATTTT.